Below are 8 T cell receptor beta chains sequenced from a single sample in a study of blood T cells in healthy people across ages. Next came a second PCR, run for roughly 7 to 12 cycles, which used a sample-barcoded 5' primer along with a J-beta primer mix. TCRdb re-analysed the 5' RACE reads in MiXCR, keeping a single row per CDR3 protein. The repertoire consists of 1.2 million to 1.5 million distinct CDR3 sequences, with 42% occurring once and the leading ten covering 6.5% to 10%. The sample was blood. The receptor source for this set is a woman between 18 and 29 years old in good health.

As to this clonotype: The junction does not match germline at one end; this may be a read error. This sequence joins TRBV2 and TRBJ1-2; possibly TRBD1 for D (6 bases). Germline CDR1 reads SNHLY; CDR2 reads FYNNEI. This CDR3 has 12 residues. CDR3 sequence: CARSEGGGGYTF. The DNA for the CDR3 is TGTGCCCGCAGTGAAGGGGGTGGTGGCTACACCTTC.

Only a few counts were recorded for this clonotype. This rearrangement joins TRBV3-1 to TRBJ2-5; D may match TRBD1 or TRBD2 (5 bases each). This CDR3 region has 14 residues. Per the germline V gene, CDR1 is LGHDT and CDR2 is YNNKEL (reference sequence). V lost 4 bases and J 5 bases, leaving 14 bases between the germline ends. The chain's CDR3 is CASSRGPKTETQYF. Here the CDR3 DNA reads TGTGCCAGCAGCCGGGGACCGAAGACGGAGACCCAGTACTTC.

The chain links TRBV7-9 to TRBJ2-6, with D perhaps matching TRBD1 or TRBD2 (5 bases each). Germline loops: CDR1 SEHNR, CDR2 FQNEAQ (reference sequence). V was clipped by 3 bases and J by 0 bases, with 18 bases between them. The CDR3 loop spans 19 amino acids. This CDR3 is CASSFYRTHAPSGANVLTF. The CDR3 nucleotides read TGTGCCAGCAGCTTTTACAGGACTCATGCCCCCTCTGGGGCCAACGTCCTGACTTTC.

The rearrangement uses TRBV6-6 and TRBJ1-2; 8 bases are shared with TRBD1. V shed 7 bases and J 4 bases; nucleotides not matched to a gene: 8. The CDR3 has 14 residues. Germline assignment: CDR1 MNHNY and CDR2 SVGAGI (reference sequence). The CDR3 spells CASTPGQGTYGYTF. CDR3 coding DNA: TGTGCCAGCACCCCAGGACAGGGCACCTATGGCTACACCTTC.

The chain is built from TRBV2 and TRBJ2-5; D ambiguous. Looked up from germline, CDR1 is SNHLY and CDR2 is FYNNEI. The CDR3 runs 15 residues. Trimming took off 4 bases at V and 11 bases at J, with 23 bases between the two ends. In nucleotides, the CDR3 is TGTGCCAGCAGTGTGTCAGAGTTTATTTACAATGAGCAGTACTTC. Its translation is CASSVSEFIYNEQYF.

The rearrangement links TRBV12-3 or TRBV12-4 to TRBJ1-5; D unresolved. CDR3 length: 12 amino acids. Trimming removed 7 bases at V and 5 bases at J, with 9 bases between. DNA for the CDR3: TGTGCCAGCAACTCGAGGGATCAGCCCCAGCATTTT. This encodes CASNSRDQPQHF.

The CDR3 is CASSLARSPDEQFF. The DNA for the CDR3 is TGCGCCAGCAGCTTGGCCAGGTCGCCGGATGAGCAGTTCTTC. The rearrangement links TRBV5-1 to TRBJ2-1, with D unresolved. The CDR3 covers 14 residues. CDR1 and CDR2 from the germline V gene are SGHRS and YFSETQ. The V end lost 0 bases, the J end lost 8 bases, and 12 bases lay between the germline ends.

This chain uses TRBV5-1 with TRBJ2-5; possible D gene TRBD1, 6 bases. Matching the DNA end better, TRBJ2-7 makes the J call doubtful. The length of the CDR3 is 14 residues. The germline V gene has CDR1 SGHRS and CDR2 YFSETQ. This CDR3 is CASSLGTESYEQYF. The CDR3 region has the DNA TGCGCCAGCAGCTTGGGGACAGAGAGCTACGAGCAGTACTTC.